Listed below are T cell receptor beta chains from one sample, sequenced in a study of blood T cells in healthy people across ages. TCRdb reprocessed the 5' RACE reads via MiXCR and lists one record per CDR3 protein. The sample holds about a million distinct CDR3 sequences, roughly 47% seen once. The sequenced sample consisted of blood. The receptors originated from an older woman in good health. The CDR3 runs from the conserved cysteine through the conserved F or W. The D gene is left open where the match is weak. The size field is filled for only some rows; it gives once, few, many or a size class.

clone_size | d_call | j_call | v_call | cdr3_nt | cdr3_aa
few | - | TRBJ2-7 | TRBV7-9 | TGTGCCAGCAGCTTCCCCGGGGGCGGCGGGCACGAGCAGTACTTC | CASSFPGGGGHEQYF
few | - | TRBJ2-5 | TRBV7-9 | TGTGCCAGCAGCCCCTTCTCGGCAGAGACCCAGTACTTC | CASSPFSAETQYF
- | - | TRBJ2-3 | TRBV28 | TGTGCCAGCAGTTTAAGGCGGCCGCTTGCAGATACGCAGTATTTT | CASSLRRPLADTQYF
many | - | TRBJ1-5 | TRBV21-1 | TGTGCCAGCAGCAAACAGGGCCGCAATCAGCCCCAGCATTTT | CASSKQGRNQPQHF
- | TRBD2 | TRBJ2-5 | TRBV20-1 | TGCAGTGCTAGCCGCATCCTAGCGGGGGGGGAGGAGACCCAGTACTTC | CSASRILAGGEETQYF
- | TRBD2 | TRBJ2-5 | TRBV3-1 | TGTGCCAGCAGCCAAGGCCACCTTAGCGGGAGATCCCAGCAGTACTTC | CASSQGHLSGRSQQYF
- | - | TRBJ2-3 | TRBV20-1 | TGCAGTGCTATACAGGGTGGAGGTTCAGATACGCAGTATTTT | CSAIQGGGSDTQYF
- | - | TRBJ2-1 | TRBV12-3/TRBV12-4 | TGTGCCAGCAGGCGGGGCTCCCCAAGCTCCTACAATGAGCAGTTCTTC | CASRRGSPSSYNEQFF
- | TRBD1 | TRBJ1-6 | TRBV27 | TGTGCCAGCAGTTTCGGACAGGGAGGGAGTTCACCCCTCCACTTT | CASSFGQGGSSPLHF
- | TRBD2 | TRBJ2-7 | TRBV6-2/TRBV6-3 | TGTGCCAGCAGCTACACGGGACTAGCTGCTCACGAGCAGTACTTC | CASSYTGLAAHEQYF
few | TRBD1 | TRBJ1-2 | TRBV4-1 | TGCGCCAGCAGCCAGACAGGGGGCTATGTCTATGGCTACACCTTC | CASSQTGGYVYGYTF
- | TRBD1 | TRBJ2-3 | TRBV6-5 | TGTGCCAGCAGTTACAGAGGACAGGGGGCTGATACGCAGTATTTT | CASSYRGQGADTQYF
few | - | TRBJ2-7 | TRBV20-1 | TGCAGTGCGCTGGGGGACAATGGCTACGAGCAGTACTTC | CSALGDNGYEQYF
- | TRBD2 | TRBJ2-1 | TRBV7-9 | TGTGCCAGCAGCCCGTCAAGGAGGAGAGGACTAGCGGGAGGTTTGAATGAGCAGTTCTTC | CASSPSRRRGLAGGLNEQFF
- | - | TRBJ1-6 | TRBV4-1 | TGCGCCAGCAACCAAAATTACGAGGCCCTCCACTTT | CASNQNYEALHF
few | - | TRBJ2-1 | TRBV7-8 | TGTGCCAGCAGCGGACGTTGGGGGGCCGGTGGGAATGAGCAGTTCTTC | CASSGRWGAGGNEQFF
- | - | TRBJ2-5 | TRBV27 | TGTGCCAGCAGCCCAAAGGCAGTGGGAGAGGAGACCCAGTACTTC | CASSPKAVGEETQYF